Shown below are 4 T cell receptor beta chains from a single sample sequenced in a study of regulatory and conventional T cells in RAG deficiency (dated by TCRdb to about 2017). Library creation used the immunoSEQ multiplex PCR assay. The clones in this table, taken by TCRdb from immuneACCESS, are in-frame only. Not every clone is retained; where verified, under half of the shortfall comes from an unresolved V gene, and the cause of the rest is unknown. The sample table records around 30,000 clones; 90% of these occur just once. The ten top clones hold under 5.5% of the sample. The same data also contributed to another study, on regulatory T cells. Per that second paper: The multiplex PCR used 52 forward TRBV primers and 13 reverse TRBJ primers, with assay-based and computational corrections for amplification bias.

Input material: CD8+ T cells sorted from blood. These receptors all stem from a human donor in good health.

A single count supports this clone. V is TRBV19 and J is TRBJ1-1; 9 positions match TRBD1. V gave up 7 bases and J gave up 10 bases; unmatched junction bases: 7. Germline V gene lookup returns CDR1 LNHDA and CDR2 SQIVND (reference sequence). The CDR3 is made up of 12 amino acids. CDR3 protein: CASTYMGQGAFF. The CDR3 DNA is TGTGCCAGTACCTATATGGGACAGGGAGCTTTCTTT. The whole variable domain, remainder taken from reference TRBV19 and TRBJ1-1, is DGGITQSPKYLFRKEGQNVTLSCEQNLNHDAMYWYRQDPGQGLRLIYYSQIVNDFQKGDIAEGYSVSREKKESFPLTVTSAQKNPTAFYLCASTYMGQGAFFGQGTRLTVV.

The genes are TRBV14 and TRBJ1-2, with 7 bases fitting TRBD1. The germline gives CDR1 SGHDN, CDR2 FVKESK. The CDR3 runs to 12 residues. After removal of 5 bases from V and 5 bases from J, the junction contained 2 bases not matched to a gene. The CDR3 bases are TGTGCCAGCAGCGGGACAGAGTATGGCTACACCTTC. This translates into CASSGTEYGYTF.

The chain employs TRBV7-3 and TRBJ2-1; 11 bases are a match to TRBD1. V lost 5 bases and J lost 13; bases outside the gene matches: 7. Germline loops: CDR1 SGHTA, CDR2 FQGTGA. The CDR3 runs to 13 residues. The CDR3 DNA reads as TGTGCCAGCAGCCCGGGACAGGGGGTTTTCCAGTTCTTC. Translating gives CASSPGQGVFQFF.

CDR3 sequence (DNA): TGTGCCAGCAGCTGGGGTGACAGGGGGCTTACCTACGAGCAGTACTTC. It is translated as CASSWGDRGLTYEQYF. The chain carries TRBV7-9 and TRBJ2-7, with 10 bases matching TRBD1. CDR3 size: 16 residues. V gave up 4 bases and J gave up 2 bases; unmatched junction bases: 8. CDR1 is SEHNR, CDR2 FQNEAQ, per germline (reference sequence).